This T cell receptor beta chain was recovered during a study of blood T cell repertoires in COVID-19. Study overall: Material from acute and convalescent COVID-19 was sourced from the United States, Italy and Spain.

The CDR3 has 14 residues. V was clipped by 5 bases and J by 3 bases; unmatched bases: 4. Germline V gives CDR1 MDHEN, CDR2 SYDVKM. In the authors' methods: Researchers report that nucleated cell counts were estimated from reference gene primer amplification. TCRdb's table, derived via immunoSEQ multiplex PCR, lists solely in-frame clones and lacks some. D and trimming come from the DNA, and the V and J calls and clone size come from that table. The profile shows fewer than 300,000 clones, 90% of them singletons. The age range of participants was 18 to 89 years, with residence in some 25 US areas. Symptom resolution, clearance, or two negative PCRs marked donors in Cohort 3 as recovered.

This rearrangement joins TRBV28 to TRBJ1-1; 9 positions match TRBD1. Sequencing was carried out using PBMCs or T cells enriched from blood (not recorded which). The clonotype was recovered from a young woman who had recovered from COVID-19. CDR3 amino acids: CASSPGDRDTEAFF. The CDR3 DNA is TGTGCCAGCAGTCCGGGGGACAGGGACACTGAAGCTTTCTTT.